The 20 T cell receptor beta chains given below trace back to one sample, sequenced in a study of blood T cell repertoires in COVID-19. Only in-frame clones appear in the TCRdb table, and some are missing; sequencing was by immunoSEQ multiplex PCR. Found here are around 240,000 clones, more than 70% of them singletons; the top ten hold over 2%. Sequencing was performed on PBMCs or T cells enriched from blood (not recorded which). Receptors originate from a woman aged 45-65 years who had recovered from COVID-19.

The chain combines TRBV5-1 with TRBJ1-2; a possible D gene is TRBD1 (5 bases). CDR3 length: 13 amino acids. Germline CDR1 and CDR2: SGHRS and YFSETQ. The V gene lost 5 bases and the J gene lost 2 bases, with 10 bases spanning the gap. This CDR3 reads CASRTVPNYGYTF. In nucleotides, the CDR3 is TGCGCCAGCAGGACAGTGCCGAACTATGGCTACACCTTC. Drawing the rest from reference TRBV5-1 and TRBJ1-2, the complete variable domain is KAGVTQTPRYLIKTRGQQVTLSCSPISGHRSVSWYQQTPGQGLQFLFEYFSETQRNKGNFPGRFSGRQFSNSRSEMNVSTLELGDSALYLCASRTVPNYGYTFGSGTRLTVV.

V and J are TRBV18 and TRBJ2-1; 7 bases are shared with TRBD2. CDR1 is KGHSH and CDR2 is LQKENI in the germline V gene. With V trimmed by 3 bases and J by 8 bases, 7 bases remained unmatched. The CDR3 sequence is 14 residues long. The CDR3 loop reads CASSPTSAWDEQFF. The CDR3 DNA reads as TGTGCCAGCTCACCTACTAGCGCTTGGGATGAGCAGTTCTTC.

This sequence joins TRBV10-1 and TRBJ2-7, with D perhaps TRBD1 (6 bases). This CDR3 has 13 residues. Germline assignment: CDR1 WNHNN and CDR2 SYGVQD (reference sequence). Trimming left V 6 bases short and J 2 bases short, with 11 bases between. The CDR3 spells CASSSGTTYEQYF. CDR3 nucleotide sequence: TGCGCCAGCAGCTCCGGGACAACCTACGAGCAGTACTTC.

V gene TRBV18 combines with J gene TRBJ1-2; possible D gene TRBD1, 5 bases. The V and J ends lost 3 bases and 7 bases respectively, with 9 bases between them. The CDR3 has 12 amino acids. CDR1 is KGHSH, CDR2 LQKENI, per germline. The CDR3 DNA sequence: TGTGCCAGCTCACCGGGGACTTCTGGCTACACCTTC. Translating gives CASSPGTSGYTF.

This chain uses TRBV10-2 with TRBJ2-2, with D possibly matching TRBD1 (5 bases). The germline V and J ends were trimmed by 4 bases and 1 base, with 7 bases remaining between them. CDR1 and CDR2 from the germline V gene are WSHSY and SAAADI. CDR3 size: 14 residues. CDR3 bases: TGCGCCAGCAGTGGAACAGGGAACACCGGGGAGCTGTTTTTT. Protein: CASSGTGNTGELFF.

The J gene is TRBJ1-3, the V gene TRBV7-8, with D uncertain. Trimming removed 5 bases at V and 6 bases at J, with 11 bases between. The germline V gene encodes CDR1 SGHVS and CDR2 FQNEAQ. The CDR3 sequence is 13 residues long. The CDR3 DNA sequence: TGTGCCAGCAGCCCCCGACTGGCAAACACCATATATTTT. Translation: CASSPRLANTIYF.

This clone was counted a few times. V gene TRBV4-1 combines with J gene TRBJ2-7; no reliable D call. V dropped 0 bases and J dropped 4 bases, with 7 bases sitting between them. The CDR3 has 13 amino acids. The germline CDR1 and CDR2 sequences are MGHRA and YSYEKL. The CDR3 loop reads CASSQDLSYEQYF. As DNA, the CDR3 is TGCGCCAGCAGCCAAGATCTTTCGTACGAGCAGTACTTC.

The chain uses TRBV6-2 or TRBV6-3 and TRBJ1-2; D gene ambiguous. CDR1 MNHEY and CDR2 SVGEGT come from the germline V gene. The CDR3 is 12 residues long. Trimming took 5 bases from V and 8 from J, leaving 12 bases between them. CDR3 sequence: CASSPAPRGYTF. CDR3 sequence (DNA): TGTGCCAGCAGTCCGGCCCCGCGGGGCTACACCTTC.

CDR3 in amino acids: CASSSPEGGGGYGKNIQYF. The CDR3 coding sequence is TGTGCCAGCAGCTCCCCAGAAGGAGGGGGCGGTTATGGCAAAAACATTCAGTACTTC. The chain uses TRBV7-9 and TRBJ2-4, with D perhaps matching TRBD1 (7 bases). V lost 4 bases, J lost 3 bases, and 25 bases lay in between. The CDR3 totals 19 residues. Germline V gives CDR1 SEHNR, CDR2 FQNEAQ (reference sequence).

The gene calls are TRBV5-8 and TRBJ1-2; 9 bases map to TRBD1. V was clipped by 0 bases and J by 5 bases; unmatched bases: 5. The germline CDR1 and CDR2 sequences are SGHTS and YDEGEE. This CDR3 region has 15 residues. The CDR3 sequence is CASSLGGQGMYGYTF. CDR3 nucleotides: TGTGCCAGCAGCTTGGGAGGACAGGGGATGTATGGCTACACCTTC.

The CDR3, as DNA: TGTGCCAGTAGTCACCGGGACAGGGCCTATGGCTACACCTTC. The encoded protein is CASSHRDRAYGYTF. The chain recombines TRBV19 with TRBJ1-2; 9 bases agree with TRBD1. There are 14 residues in the CDR3. Germline V CDR1 and CDR2: LNHDA, SQIVND (reference sequence). V dropped 5 bases and J dropped 4; count of bases not matched to a gene: 5.

CDR3 region: CASSIAHRGNTEAFF. In nucleotides, the CDR3 is TGTGCCAGTAGTATAGCACACAGGGGGAACACTGAAGCTTTCTTT. This chain uses TRBV19 with TRBJ1-1; TRBD1 matches at 7 bases. The CDR3 runs to 15 residues. The V segment lost 1 base and the J segment 1 base; nucleotides outside the gene matches: 3. Germline V gives CDR1 LNHDA, CDR2 SQIVND (reference sequence).

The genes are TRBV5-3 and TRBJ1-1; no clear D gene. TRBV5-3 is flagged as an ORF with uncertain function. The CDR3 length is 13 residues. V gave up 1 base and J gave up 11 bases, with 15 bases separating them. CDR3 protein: CARSLSGFKPAFF. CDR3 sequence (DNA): TGTGCCAGAAGCTTGTCAGGTTTCAAACCTGCTTTCTTT.

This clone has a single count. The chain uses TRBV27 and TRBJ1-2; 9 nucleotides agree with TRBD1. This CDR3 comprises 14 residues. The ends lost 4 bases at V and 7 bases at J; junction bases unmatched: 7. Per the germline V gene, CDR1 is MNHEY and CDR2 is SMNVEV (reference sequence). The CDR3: CASSSPRTGVGYTF. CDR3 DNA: TGTGCCAGCAGTTCCCCTCGGACAGGGGTTGGCTACACCTTC.

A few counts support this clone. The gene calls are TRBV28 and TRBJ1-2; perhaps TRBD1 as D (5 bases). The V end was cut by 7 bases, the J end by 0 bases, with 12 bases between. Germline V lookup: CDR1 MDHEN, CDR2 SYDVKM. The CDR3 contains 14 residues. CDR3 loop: CASNGRGTNYGYTF. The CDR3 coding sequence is TGTGCCAGCAATGGGCGGGGGACTAACTATGGCTACACCTTC.

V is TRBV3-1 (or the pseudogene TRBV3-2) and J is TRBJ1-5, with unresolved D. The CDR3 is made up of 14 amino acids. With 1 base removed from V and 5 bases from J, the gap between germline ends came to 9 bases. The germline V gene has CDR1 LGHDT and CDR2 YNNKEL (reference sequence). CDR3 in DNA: TGTGCCAGCAGCCAAGGAACCGGGGATCAGCCCCAGCATTTT. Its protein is CASSQGTGDQPQHF.

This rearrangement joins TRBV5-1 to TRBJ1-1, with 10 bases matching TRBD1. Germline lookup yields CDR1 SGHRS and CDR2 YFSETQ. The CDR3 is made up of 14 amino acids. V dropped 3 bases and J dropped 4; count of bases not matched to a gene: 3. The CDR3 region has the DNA TGCGCCAGCAGCTCCGACAGGGGGCTCACTGAAGCTTTCTTT. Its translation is CASSSDRGLTEAFF.

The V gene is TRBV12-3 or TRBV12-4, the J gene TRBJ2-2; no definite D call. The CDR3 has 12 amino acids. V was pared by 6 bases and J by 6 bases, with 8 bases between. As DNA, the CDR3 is TGTGCCAGCAGCCGCGCGGCCGGGGAGCTGTTTTTT. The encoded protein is CASSRAAGELFF.

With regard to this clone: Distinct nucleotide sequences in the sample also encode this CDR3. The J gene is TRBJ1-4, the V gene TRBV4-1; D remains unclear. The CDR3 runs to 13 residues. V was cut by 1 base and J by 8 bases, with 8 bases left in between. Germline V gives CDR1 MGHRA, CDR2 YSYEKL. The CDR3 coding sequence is TGCGCCAGCAGCCAAGTCAGAGGAGAAAAACTGTTTTTT. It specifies CASSQVRGEKLFF.

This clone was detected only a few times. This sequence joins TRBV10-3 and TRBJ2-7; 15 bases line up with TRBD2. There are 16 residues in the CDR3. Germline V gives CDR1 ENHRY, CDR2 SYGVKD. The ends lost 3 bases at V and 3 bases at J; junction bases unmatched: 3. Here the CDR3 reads CAISDPGLAGGYEQYF. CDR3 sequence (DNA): TGTGCCATCAGTGATCCGGGACTAGCGGGGGGCTACGAGCAGTACTTC.